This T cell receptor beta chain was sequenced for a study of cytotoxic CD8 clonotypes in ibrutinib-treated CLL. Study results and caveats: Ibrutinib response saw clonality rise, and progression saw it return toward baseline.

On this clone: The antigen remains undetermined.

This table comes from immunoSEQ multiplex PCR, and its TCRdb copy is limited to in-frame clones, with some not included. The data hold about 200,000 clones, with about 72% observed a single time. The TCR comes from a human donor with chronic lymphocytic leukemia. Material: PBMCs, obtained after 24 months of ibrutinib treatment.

CDR3 sequence (DNA): TGTGCCATCAGGGAACAAATTAACTATGGCTACACCTTC. Protein: CAIREQINYGYTF. The V call is TRBV10-3, the J call TRBJ1-2; the D is unclear. Germline-derived CDR1 and CDR2 are ENHRY and SYGVKD. V lost 6 bases, J lost 1 base, and 9 bases lay in between. The CDR3 is 13 amino acids.